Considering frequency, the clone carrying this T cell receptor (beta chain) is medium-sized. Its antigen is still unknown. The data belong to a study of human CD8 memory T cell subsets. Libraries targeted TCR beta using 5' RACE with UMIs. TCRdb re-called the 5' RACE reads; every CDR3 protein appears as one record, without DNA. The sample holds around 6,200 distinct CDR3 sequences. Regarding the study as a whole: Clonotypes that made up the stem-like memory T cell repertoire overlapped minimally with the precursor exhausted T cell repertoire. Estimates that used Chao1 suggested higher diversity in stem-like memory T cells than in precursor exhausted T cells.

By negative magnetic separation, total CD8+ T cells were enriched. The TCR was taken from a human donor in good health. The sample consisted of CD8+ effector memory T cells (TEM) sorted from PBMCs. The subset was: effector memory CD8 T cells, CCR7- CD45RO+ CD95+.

CDR3 loop: CASSLQGGDTEAFF. V usage is TRBV4-1 and J usage is TRBJ1-1; TCRdb designates TRBD1, a call that cannot be tested without DNA. The CDR3 contains 14 residues. Per the germline V gene, CDR1 is MGHRA and CDR2 is YSYEKL.